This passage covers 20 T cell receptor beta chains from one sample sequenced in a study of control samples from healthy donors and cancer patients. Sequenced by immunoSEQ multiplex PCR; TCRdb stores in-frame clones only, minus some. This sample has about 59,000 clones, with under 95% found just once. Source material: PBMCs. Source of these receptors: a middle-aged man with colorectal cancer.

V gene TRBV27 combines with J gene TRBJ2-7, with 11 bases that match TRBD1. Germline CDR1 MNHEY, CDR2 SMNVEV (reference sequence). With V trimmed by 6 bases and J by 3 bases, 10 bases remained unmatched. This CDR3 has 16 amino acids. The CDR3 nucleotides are TGTGCCAGCAGGCTGGGCGGGACAGGGGGTCGCTACGAGCAGTACTTC. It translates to CASRLGGTGGRYEQYF.

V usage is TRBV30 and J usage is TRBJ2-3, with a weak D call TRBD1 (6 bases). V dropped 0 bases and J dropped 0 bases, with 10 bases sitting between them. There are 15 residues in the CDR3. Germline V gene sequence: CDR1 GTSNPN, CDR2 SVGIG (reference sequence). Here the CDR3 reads CAWSVPGVSTDTQYF. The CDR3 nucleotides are TGTGCCTGGAGTGTACCAGGGGTTAGCACAGATACGCAGTATTTT.

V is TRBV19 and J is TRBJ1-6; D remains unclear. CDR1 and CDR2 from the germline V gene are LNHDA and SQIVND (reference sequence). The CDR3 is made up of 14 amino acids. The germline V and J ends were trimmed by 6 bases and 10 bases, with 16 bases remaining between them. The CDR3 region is CASSGPTGGSPLHF. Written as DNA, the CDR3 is TGTGCCAGTAGCGGCCCCACCGGCGGGTCACCCCTCCACTTT.

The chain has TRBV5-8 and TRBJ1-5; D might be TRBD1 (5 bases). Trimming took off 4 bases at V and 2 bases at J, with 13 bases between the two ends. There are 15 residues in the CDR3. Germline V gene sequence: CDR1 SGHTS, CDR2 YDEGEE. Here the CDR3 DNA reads TGTGCCAGCAGCCCCGGGACTTCGCGCAATCAGCCCCAGCATTTT. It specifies CASSPGTSRNQPQHF.

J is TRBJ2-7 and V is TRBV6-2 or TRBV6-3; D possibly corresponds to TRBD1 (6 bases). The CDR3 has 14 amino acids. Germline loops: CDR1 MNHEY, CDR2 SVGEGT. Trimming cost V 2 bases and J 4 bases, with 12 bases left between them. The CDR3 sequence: CASSYRDNGYEQYF. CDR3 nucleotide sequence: TGTGCCAGCAGTTACCGGGACAATGGGTACGAGCAGTACTTC.

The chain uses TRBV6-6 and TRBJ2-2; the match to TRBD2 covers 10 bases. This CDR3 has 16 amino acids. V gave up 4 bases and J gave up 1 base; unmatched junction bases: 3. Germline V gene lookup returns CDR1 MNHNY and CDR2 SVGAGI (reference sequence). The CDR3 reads CASSFQRGGNTGELFF. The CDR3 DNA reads TGTGCCAGCAGTTTTCAGCGGGGGGGGAACACCGGGGAGCTGTTTTTT.

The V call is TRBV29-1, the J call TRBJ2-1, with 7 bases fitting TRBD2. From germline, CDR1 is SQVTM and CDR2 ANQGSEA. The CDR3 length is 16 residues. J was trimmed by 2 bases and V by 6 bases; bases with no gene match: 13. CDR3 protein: CSVEPQTSDPYNEQFF. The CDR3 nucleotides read TGCAGCGTAGAACCCCAAACTAGCGACCCCTACAATGAGCAGTTCTTC.

CDR3 in amino acids: CASSLRTSGFQETQYF. CDR3 in DNA: TGTGCCAGCAGCTTAAGAACTAGCGGGTTTCAAGAGACCCAGTACTTC. The rearrangement joins TRBV7-9 to TRBJ2-5; 9 bases agree with TRBD2. Germline assignment: CDR1 SEHNR and CDR2 FQNEAQ (reference sequence). The CDR3 extends over 16 amino acids. V trimming: 2 bases; J trimming: 2 bases; junction bases outside the gene matches: 6.

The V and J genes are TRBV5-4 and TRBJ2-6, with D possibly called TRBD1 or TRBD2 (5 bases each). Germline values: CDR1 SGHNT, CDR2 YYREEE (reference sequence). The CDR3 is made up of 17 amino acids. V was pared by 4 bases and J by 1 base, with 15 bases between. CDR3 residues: CASSRDPTPSGANVLTF. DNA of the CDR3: TGTGCCAGCAGCCGGGACCCTACCCCTTCTGGGGCCAACGTCCTGACTTTC. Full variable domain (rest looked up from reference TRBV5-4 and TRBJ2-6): ETGVTQSPTHLIKTRGQQVTLRCSSQSGHNTVSWYQQALGQGPQFIFQYYREEENGRGNFPPRFSGLQFPNYSSELNVNALELDDSALYLCASSRDPTPSGANVLTFGAGSRLTVL.

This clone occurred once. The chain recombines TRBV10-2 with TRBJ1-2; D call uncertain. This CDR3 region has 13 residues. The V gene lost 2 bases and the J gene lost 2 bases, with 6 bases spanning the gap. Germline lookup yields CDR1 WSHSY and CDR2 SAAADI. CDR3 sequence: CASSEKRNYGYTF. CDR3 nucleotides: TGCGCCAGCAGTGAGAAAAGGAACTATGGCTACACCTTC.

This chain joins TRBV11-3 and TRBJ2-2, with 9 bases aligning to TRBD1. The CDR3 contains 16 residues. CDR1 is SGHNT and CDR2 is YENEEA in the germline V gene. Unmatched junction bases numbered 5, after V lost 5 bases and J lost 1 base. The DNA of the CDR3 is TGTGCCAGCAGCCTCAGACAGGGGGGGAACACCGGGGAGCTGTTTTTT. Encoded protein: CASSLRQGGNTGELFF.

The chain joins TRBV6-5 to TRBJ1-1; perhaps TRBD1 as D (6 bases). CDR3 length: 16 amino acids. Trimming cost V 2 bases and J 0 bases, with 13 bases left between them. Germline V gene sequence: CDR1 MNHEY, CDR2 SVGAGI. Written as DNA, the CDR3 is TGTGCCAGCAGTTACGCACAGGGAAGAGTGAACACTGAAGCTTTCTTT. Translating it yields CASSYAQGRVNTEAFF.

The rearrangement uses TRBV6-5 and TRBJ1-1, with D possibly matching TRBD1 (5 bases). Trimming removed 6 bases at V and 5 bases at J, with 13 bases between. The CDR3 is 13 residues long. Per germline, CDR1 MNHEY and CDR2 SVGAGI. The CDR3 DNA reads TGTGCCAGCAGCCCCTGGGGGGGGACTGAAGCTTTCTTT. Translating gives CASSPWGGTEAFF.

DNA for the CDR3: TGTGCCAGCTCACCCGAGACAGGGGTCAAAAACATTCAGTACTTC. Protein product: CASSPETGVKNIQYF. This chain joins TRBV18 and TRBJ2-4, with 8 positions matching TRBD1. The junction had 4 bases not matched to a gene; V was cut back by 3 bases and J by 3 bases. From germline, CDR1 is KGHSH and CDR2 LQKENI. The CDR3 is 15 amino acids. The complete variable domain, with remaining parts taken from reference TRBV18 and TRBJ2-4, reads NAGVMQNPRHLVRRRGQEARLRCSPMKGHSHVYWYRQLPEEGLKFMVYLQKENIIDESGMPKERFSAEFPKEGPSILRIQQVVRGDSAAYFCASSPETGVKNIQYFGAGTRLSVL.

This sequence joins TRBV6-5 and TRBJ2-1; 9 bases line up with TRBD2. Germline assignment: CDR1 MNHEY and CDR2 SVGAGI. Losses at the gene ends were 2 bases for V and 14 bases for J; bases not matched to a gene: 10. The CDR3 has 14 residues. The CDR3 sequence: CASSYPGGGGYEFF. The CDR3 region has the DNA TGTGCCAGCAGTTACCCCGGCGGGGGGGGCTACGAGTTCTTC.

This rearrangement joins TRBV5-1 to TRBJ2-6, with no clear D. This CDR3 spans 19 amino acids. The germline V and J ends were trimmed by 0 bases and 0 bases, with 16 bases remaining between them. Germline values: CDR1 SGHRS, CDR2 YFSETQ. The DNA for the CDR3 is TGCGCCAGCAGCTTGGTAGTCCCCCGCGGAAGCTCTGGGGCCAACGTCCTGACTTTC. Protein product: CASSLVVPRGSSGANVLTF. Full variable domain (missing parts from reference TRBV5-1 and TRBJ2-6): KAGVTQTPRYLIKTRGQQVTLSCSPISGHRSVSWYQQTPGQGLQFLFEYFSETQRNKGNFPGRFSGRQFSNSRSEMNVSTLELGDSALYLCASSLVVPRGSSGANVLTFGAGSRLTVL.

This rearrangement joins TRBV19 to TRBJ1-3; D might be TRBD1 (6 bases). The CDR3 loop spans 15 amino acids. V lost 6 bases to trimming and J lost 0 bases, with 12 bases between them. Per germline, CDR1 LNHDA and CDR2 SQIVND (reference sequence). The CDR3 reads CASSLGQSSGNTIYF. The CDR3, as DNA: TGTGCCAGTAGCCTCGGACAGAGCTCTGGAAACACCATATATTTT.

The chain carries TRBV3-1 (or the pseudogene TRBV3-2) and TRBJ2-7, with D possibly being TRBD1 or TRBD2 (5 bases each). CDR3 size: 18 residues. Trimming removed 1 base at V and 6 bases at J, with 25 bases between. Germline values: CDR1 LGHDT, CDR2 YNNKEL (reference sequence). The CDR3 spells CASSQGFSGQGPAGEQYF. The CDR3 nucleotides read TGTGCCAGCAGCCAAGGGTTTTCGGGGCAGGGCCCCGCCGGCGAGCAGTACTTC.

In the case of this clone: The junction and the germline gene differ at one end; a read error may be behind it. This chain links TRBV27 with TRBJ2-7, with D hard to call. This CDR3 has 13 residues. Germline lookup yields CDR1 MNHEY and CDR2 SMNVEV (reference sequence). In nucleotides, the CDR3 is TGTGCCGGCAGTTTAGCTGGAGCTGACGAGCAGTACTTC. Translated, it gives CAGSLAGADEQYF.

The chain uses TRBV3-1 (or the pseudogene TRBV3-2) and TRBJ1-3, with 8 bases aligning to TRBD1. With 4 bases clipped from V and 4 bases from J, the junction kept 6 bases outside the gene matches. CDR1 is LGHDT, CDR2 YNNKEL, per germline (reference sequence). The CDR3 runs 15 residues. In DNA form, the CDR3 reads TGTGCCAGCAGCCTAGGGACAGGTTTAGGAAACACCATATATTTT. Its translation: CASSLGTGLGNTIYF.